The sequence of this TCR beta chain was determined in a study of shared clonotypes between healthy human individuals. Overall study: Three CD4 naive, three CD4 memory, two CD8 naive and one CD8 memory plate were used per donor.

Generated by immunoSEQ multiplex PCR, the TCRdb table keeps only in-frame clones and is missing some. The sample yields over 850,000 clones, approximately 80% seen once. The V gene lost 2 bases and the J gene lost 1 base, with 9 bases spanning the gap. The germline gives CDR1 MDHEN, CDR2 SYDVKM. The length of the CDR3 is 15 residues. Only a few counts were recorded for this clone. What it binds is unknown. Study-wide results and caveats: Naive subsets tended to show greater estimated richness than memory subsets. Sampling involved blood alone; tissue repertoires likely differ.

A split of CD4+ cells into CD45RA+ naive and CD45RA-negative memory subsets was performed. The J gene is TRBJ1-5, the V gene TRBV28, with D uncertain. The sample was memory CD4+ T cells from PBMCs. Subset described: CD45RA-negative fraction. This TCR was recovered from a man in his late teens or twenties in good health. Some clones in this sample may be carry-over from other donors' samples. CDR3 sequence (DNA): TGTGCCAGCAGTTTAATAGTCAACAGCAATCAGCCCCAGCATTTT. Translation gives CASSLIVNSNQPQHF.